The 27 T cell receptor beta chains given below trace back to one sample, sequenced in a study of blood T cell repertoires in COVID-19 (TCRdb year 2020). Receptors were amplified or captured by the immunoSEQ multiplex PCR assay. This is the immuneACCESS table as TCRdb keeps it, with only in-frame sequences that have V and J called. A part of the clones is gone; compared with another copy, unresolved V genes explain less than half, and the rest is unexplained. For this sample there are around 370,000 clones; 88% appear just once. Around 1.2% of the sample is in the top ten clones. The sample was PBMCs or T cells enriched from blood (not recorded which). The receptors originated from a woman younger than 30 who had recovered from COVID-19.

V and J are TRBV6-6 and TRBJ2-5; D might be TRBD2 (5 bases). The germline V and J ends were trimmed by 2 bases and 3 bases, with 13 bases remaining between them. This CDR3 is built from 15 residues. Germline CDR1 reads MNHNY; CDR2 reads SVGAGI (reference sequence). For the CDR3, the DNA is TGTGCCAGCAGTTACACACGGCACGGGAAAGAGACCCAGTACTTC. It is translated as CASSYTRHGKETQYF.

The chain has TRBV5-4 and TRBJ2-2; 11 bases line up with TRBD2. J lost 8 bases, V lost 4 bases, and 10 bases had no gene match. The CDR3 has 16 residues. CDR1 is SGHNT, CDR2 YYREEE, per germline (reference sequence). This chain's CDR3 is CASSVLAGATTGELFF. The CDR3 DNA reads TGTGCCAGCAGCGTACTAGCGGGGGCCACTACGGGGGAGCTGTTTTTT.

The CDR3: CASSWAGTSGGAKEQYF. In nucleotides, the CDR3 is TGTGCCAGCAGCTGGGCCGGGACTAGCGGGGGGGCGAAGGAGCAGTACTTC. V is TRBV7-2 and J is TRBJ2-7; 16 bases are a match to TRBD2. The V gene end was trimmed by 4 bases and the J gene end by 7 bases; junction bases not matched to a gene: 10. This CDR3 spans 17 amino acids. The germline CDR1 and CDR2 sequences are SGHTA and FQGNSA.

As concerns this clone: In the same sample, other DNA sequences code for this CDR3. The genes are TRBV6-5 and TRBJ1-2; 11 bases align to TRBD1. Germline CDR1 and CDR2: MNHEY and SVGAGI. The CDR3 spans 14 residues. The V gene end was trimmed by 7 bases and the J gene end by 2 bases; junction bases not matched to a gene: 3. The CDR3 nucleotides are TGTGCCAGCACCAGGACAGGGGGCAACTATGGCTACACCTTC. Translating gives CASTRTGGNYGYTF.

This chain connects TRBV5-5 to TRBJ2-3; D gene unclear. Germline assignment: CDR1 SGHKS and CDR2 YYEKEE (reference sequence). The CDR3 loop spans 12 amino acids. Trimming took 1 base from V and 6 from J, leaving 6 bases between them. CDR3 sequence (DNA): TGTGCCAGCAGCTTGTCTTCGGATACGCAGTATTTT. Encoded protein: CASSLSSDTQYF.

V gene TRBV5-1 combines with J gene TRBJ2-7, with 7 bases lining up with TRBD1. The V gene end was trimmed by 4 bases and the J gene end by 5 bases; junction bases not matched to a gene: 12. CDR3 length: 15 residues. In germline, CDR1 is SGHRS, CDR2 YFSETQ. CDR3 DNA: TGCGCCAGCAGCCCGAGGGGGCAGGGTACGAACGAGCAGTACTTC. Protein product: CASSPRGQGTNEQYF.

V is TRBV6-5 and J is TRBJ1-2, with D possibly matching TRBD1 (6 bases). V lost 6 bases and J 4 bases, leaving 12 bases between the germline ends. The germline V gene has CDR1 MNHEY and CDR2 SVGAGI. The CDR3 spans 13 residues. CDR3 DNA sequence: TGTGCCAGCAGAATGGACAGCACCTATGGCTACACCTTC. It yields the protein CASRMDSTYGYTF.

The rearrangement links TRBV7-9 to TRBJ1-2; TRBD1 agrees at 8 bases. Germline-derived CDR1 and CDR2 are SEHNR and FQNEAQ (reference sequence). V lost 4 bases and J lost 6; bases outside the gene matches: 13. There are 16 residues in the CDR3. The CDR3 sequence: CASSYVGTGEMDGYTF. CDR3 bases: TGTGCCAGCAGCTACGTGGGGACAGGTGAGATGGATGGCTACACCTTC.

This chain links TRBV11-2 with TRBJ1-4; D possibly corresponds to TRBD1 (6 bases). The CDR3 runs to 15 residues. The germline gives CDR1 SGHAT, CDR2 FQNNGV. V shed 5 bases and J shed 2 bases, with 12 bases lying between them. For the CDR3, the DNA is TGTGCCAGCAGCATAGGGACACTTACTAATGAAAAACTGTTTTTT. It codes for CASSIGTLTNEKLFF.

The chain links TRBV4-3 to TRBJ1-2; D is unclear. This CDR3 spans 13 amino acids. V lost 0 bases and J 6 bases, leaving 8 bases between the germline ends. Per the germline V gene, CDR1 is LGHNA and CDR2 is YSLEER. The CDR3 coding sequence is TGCGCCAGCAGCCAAGATTGGTCAGATGGCTACACCTTC. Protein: CASSQDWSDGYTF.

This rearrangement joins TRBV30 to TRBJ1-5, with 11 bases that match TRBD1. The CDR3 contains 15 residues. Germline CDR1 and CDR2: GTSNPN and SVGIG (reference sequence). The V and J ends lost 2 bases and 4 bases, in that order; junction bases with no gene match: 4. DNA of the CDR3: TGTGCCTGGAGTACAAGGGACAGGGGGAATCAGCCCCAGCATTTT. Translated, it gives CAWSTRDRGNQPQHF.

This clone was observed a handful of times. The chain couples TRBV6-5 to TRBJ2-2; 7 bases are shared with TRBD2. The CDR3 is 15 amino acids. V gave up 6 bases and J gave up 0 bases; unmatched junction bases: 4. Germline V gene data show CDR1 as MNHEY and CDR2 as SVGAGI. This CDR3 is CASSRTRANTGELFF. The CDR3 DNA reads TGTGCCAGCAGCAGGACTAGGGCGAACACCGGGGAGCTGTTTTTT.

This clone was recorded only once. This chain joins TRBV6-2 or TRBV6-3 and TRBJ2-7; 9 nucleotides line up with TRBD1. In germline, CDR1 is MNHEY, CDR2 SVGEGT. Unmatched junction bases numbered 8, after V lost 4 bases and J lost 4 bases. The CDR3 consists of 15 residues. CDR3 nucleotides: TGTGCCAGCAGTTCCAGGGGACAGGGAAATTACGAGCAGTACTTC. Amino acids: CASSSRGQGNYEQYF.

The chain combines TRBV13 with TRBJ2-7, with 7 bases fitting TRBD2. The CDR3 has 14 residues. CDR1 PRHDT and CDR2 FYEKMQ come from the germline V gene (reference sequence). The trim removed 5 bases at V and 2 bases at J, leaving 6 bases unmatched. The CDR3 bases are TGTGCCAGCAGCCCCCATGGGGGGGCCTACGAGCAGTACTTC. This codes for CASSPHGGAYEQYF. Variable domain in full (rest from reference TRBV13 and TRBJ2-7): AAGVIQSPRHLIKEKRETATLKCYPIPRHDTVYWYQQGPGQDPQFLISFYEKMQSDKGSIPDRFSAQQFSDYHSELNMSSLELGDSALYFCASSPHGGAYEQYFGPGTRLTVT.

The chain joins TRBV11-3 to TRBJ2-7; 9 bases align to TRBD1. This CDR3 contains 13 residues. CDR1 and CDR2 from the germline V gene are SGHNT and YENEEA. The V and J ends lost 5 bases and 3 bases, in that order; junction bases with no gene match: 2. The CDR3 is CASSRDRDYEQYF. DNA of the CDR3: TGTGCCAGCAGCCGGGACAGGGACTACGAGCAGTACTTC.

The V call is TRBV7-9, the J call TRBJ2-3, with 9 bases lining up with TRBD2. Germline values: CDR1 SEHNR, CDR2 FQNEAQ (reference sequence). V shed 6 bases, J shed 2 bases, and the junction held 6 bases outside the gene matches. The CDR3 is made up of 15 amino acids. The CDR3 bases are TGTGCCAGCAGGGGGGTAGCGGGGGCCACAGATACGCAGTATTTT. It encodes CASRGVAGATDTQYF.

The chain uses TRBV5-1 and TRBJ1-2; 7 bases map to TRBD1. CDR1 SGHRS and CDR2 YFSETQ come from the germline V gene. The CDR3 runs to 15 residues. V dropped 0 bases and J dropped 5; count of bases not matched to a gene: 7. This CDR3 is CASSLGAGGTYGYTF. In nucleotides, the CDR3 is TGCGCCAGCAGCTTGGGTGCAGGGGGGACTTATGGCTACACCTTC.

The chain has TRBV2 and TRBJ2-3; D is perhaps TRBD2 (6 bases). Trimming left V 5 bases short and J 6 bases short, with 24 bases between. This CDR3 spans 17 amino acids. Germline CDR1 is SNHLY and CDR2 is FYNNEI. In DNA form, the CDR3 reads TGTGCCAGCAGTCCCTATTCCGGGACTTGGGATAGGGATACGCAGTATTTT. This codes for CASSPYSGTWDRDTQYF.

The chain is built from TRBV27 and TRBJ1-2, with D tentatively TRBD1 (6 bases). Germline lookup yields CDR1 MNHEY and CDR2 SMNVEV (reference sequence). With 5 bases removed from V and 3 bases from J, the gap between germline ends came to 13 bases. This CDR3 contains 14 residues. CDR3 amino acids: CASSPRRGHYGYTF. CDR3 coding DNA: TGTGCCAGCAGTCCCCGCAGGGGACACTATGGCTACACCTTC.

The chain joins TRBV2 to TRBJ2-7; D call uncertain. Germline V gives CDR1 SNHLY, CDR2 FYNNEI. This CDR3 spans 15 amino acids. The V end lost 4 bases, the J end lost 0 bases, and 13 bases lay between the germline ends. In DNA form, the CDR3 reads TGTGCCAGCAGTGTAACAGCCCTTGACTCCTACGAGCAGTACTTC. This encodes CASSVTALDSYEQYF. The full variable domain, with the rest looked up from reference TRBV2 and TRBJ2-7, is EPEVTQTPSHQVTQMGQEVILRCVPISNHLYFYWYRQILGQKVEFLVSFYNNEISEKSEIFDDQFSVERPDGSNFTLKIRSTKLEDSAMYFCASSVTALDSYEQYFGPGTRLTVT.

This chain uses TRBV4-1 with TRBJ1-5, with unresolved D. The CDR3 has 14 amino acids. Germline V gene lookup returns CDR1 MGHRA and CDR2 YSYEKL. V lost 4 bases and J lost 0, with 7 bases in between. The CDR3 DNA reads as TGCGCCAGCAGCCGCGAGGGTAGCAATCAGCCCCAGCATTTT. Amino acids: CASSREGSNQPQHF.

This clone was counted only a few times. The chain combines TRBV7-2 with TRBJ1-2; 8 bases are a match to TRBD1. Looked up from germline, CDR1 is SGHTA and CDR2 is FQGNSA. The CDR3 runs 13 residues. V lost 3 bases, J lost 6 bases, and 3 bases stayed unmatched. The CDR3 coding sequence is TGTGCCAGCAGCTTCTGGACAGGGCATGGCTACACCTTC. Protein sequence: CASSFWTGHGYTF.

CDR3 region: CASSSNRQGNQPQHF. In DNA, the CDR3 is TGTGCCAGCAGCTCGAACCGACAGGGTAATCAGCCCCAGCATTTT. The chain couples TRBV7-9 to TRBJ1-5; 7 bases agree with TRBD1. The CDR3 extends over 15 amino acids. Per germline, CDR1 SEHNR and CDR2 FQNEAQ (reference sequence). The junction had 7 bases not matched to a gene; V was cut back by 4 bases and J by 4 bases.

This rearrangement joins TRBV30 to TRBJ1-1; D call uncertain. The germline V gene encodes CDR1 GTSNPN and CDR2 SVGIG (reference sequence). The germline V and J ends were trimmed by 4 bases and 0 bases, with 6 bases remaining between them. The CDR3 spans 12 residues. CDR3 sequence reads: CAWIPMNTEAFF. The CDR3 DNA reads TGTGCCTGGATCCCTATGAACACTGAAGCTTTCTTT.

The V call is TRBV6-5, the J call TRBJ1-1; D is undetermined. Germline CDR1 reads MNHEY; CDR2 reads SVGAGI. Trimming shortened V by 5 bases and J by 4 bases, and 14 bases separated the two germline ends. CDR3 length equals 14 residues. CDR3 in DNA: TGTGCCAGCAGTACACCGTCCCTGGCCACTGAAGCTTTCTTT. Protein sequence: CASSTPSLATEAFF.

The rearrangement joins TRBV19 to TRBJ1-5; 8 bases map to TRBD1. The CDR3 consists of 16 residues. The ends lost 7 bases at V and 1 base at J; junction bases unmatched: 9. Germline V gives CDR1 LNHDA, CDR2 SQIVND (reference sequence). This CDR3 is CASNVQGVVSNQPQHF. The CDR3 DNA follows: TGTGCCAGTAACGTACAGGGGGTAGTGAGCAATCAGCCCCAGCATTTT.

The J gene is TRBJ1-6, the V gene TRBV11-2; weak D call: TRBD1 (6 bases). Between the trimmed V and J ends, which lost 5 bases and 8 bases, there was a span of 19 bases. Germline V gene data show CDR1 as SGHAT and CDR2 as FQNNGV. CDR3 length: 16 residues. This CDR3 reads CASSRTVSPIDSPLHF. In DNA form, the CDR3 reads TGTGCCAGCAGCAGGACAGTAAGCCCTATTGATTCACCCCTCCACTTT.